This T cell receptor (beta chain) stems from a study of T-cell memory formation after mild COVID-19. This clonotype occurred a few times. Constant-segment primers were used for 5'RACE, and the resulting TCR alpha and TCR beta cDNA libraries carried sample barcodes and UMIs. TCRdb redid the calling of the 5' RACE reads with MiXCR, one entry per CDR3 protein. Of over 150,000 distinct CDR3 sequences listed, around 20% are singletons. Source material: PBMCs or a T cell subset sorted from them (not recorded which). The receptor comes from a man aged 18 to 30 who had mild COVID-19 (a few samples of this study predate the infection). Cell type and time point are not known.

The CDR3 region has the DNA TGTGCCAGCAGCCAAATGACAGGGTCCAGCTCCTACGAGCAGTACTTC. Its translation is CASSQMTGSSSYEQYF. V usage is TRBV7-6 and J usage is TRBJ2-7, with 7 bases that match TRBD1. Germline CDR1 is SGHVS and CDR2 is FNYEAQ. The CDR3 spans 16 residues. After removal of 5 bases from V and 0 bases from J, the junction contained 10 bases not matched to a gene.